These T cell receptor beta chains were read from a single sample in a study of cytomegalovirus exposure and HLA in healthy donors. The data were produced by immunoSEQ multiplex PCR, yet TCRdb's version contains in-frame clones alone and is incomplete. Of some 190,000 clones listed, about 82% are singletons. Specimen: PBMCs. The receptors shown here come from a man aged 18-30 years in good health and CMV-seronegative. The CDR3 runs from the conserved cysteine through the conserved F or W. Fields, in order: D gene, clone size, J gene, V gene, CDR3 protein, CDR3 DNA. D genes are given only for firm matches. Clone size appears in some rows only: once, few, many, or a class for an expanded clone.

d_gene: TRBD2
abundance: once
j_gene: TRBJ2-1
v_gene: TRBV5-1
CDR3aa: CASTGGLVINEQFF
CDR3nt: TGCGCCAGCACCGGGGGACTAGTTATCAATGAGCAGTTCTTC

d_gene: TRBD2
abundance: once
j_gene: TRBJ2-3
v_gene: TRBV5-1
CDR3aa: CASSLSREGPADTQYF
CDR3nt: TGCGCCAGCAGCTTATCGCGGGAGGGCCCCGCAGATACGCAGTATTTT

d_gene: TRBD2
abundance: -
j_gene: TRBJ2-3
v_gene: TRBV9
CDR3aa: CASSVGGGGRRTDTQYF
CDR3nt: TGTGCCAGCAGCGTTGGGGGGGGCGGGAGGAGGACAGATACGCAGTATTTT

d_gene: -
abundance: few
j_gene: TRBJ2-5
v_gene: TRBV28
CDR3aa: CASSLGEQETQYF
CDR3nt: TGTGCCAGCAGTCTAGGAGAACAAGAGACCCAGTACTTC

d_gene: -
abundance: -
j_gene: TRBJ1-1
v_gene: TRBV5-1
CDR3aa: CATGTGVGTEAFF
CDR3nt: TGCGCCACAGGAACCGGGGTGGGCACTGAAGCTTTCTTT

d_gene: -
abundance: few
j_gene: TRBJ1-1
v_gene: TRBV5-1
CDR3aa: CASRVTGGTEAFF
CDR3nt: TGCGCCAGCAGGGTTACAGGTGGTACTGAAGCTTTCTTT

d_gene: TRBD1
abundance: -
j_gene: TRBJ1-6
v_gene: TRBV6-5
CDR3aa: CASSPSGGPNSPLHF
CDR3nt: TGTGCCAGCAGTCCCTCAGGGGGGCCCAATTCACCCCTCCACTTT

d_gene: TRBD1
abundance: -
j_gene: TRBJ2-7
v_gene: TRBV19
CDR3aa: CASSMGFGQGASYEQYF
CDR3nt: TGTGCCAGTAGTATGGGATTTGGCCAGGGGGCATCCTACGAGCAGTACTTC

d_gene: TRBD1
abundance: -
j_gene: TRBJ1-2
v_gene: TRBV4-1
CDR3aa: CASSRDRADGYTF
CDR3nt: TGCGCCAGCAGCCGGGACAGGGCAGATGGCTACACCTTC

d_gene: TRBD2
abundance: -
j_gene: TRBJ2-1
v_gene: TRBV30
CDR3aa: CAWEYVGAGESFF
CDR3nt: TGTGCCTGGGAATATGTCGGGGCGGGGGAGTCGTTCTTC

d_gene: TRBD2
abundance: -
j_gene: TRBJ2-5
v_gene: TRBV30
CDR3aa: CAWSLGRGREQYF
CDR3nt: TGTGCCTGGAGTCTCGGGAGGGGTAGGGAGCAGTACTTC

d_gene: TRBD2
abundance: -
j_gene: TRBJ2-7
v_gene: TRBV7-2
CDR3aa: CASSPSLAGYYEQYF
CDR3nt: TGTGCCAGCAGCCCCAGTTTAGCGGGGTACTACGAGCAGTACTTC

d_gene: -
abundance: -
j_gene: TRBJ2-7
v_gene: TRBV6-4
CDR3aa: CASGSVLPYEQYF
CDR3nt: TGTGCCAGCGGGAGTGTGCTACCCTACGAGCAGTACTTC

d_gene: TRBD2
abundance: few
j_gene: TRBJ2-2
v_gene: TRBV7-3
CDR3aa: CASSPHSGAAGELFF
CDR3nt: TGTGCCAGCAGCCCCCACAGCGGGGCCGCCGGGGAGCTGTTTTTT

d_gene: -
abundance: -
j_gene: TRBJ1-2
v_gene: TRBV7-2
CDR3aa: CASSLDSGFYGYTF
CDR3nt: TGTGCCAGCAGCTTAGATTCAGGGTTTTATGGCTACACCTTC

d_gene: -
abundance: -
j_gene: TRBJ2-3
v_gene: TRBV20-1
CDR3aa: CSARSVLGRYF
CDR3nt: TGCAGTGCCCGGAGTGTACTGGGGAGGTATTTT

d_gene: TRBD1
abundance: -
j_gene: TRBJ1-6
v_gene: TRBV7-2
CDR3aa: CASSPAGTGTNSPLHF
CDR3nt: TGTGCCAGCAGCCCCGCCGGGACAGGGACCAATTCACCCCTCCACTTT

d_gene: TRBD1
abundance: -
j_gene: TRBJ1-1
v_gene: TRBV28
CDR3aa: CASSPPGTGASAAEAFF
CDR3nt: TGTGCCAGCAGTCCGCCCGGGACAGGGGCCAGTGCGGCTGAAGCTTTCTTT

d_gene: TRBD2
abundance: -
j_gene: TRBJ2-7
v_gene: TRBV5-1
CDR3aa: CASSLEGLAREQYF
CDR3nt: TGCGCCAGCAGCCTCGAGGGACTAGCGAGGGAGCAGTACTTC

d_gene: TRBD1
abundance: -
j_gene: TRBJ1-1
v_gene: TRBV29-1
CDR3aa: CSVQQGAMWEAFF
CDR3nt: TGCAGCGTTCAACAGGGGGCAATGTGGGAAGCTTTCTTT

d_gene: -
abundance: -
j_gene: TRBJ2-5
v_gene: TRBV9
CDR3aa: CASSVEAKGETQYF
CDR3nt: TGTGCCAGCAGCGTAGAAGCAAAGGGGGAGACCCAGTACTTC

d_gene: TRBD1
abundance: -
j_gene: TRBJ1-6
v_gene: TRBV5-1
CDR3aa: CASSAKTGINSPLHF
CDR3nt: TGCGCCAGCAGCGCAAAGACAGGGATAAATTCACCCCTCCACTTT

d_gene: TRBD2
abundance: -
j_gene: TRBJ2-7
v_gene: TRBV27
CDR3aa: CASSGLAGAPYEQYF
CDR3nt: TGTGCCAGCAGTGGGCTAGCGGGAGCCCCCTACGAGCAGTACTTC

d_gene: TRBD1
abundance: -
j_gene: TRBJ1-2
v_gene: TRBV28
CDR3aa: CASRTGERVYGYTF
CDR3nt: TGTGCCAGCAGAACAGGGGAGCGTGTCTATGGCTACACCTTC

d_gene: TRBD2
abundance: -
j_gene: TRBJ2-3
v_gene: TRBV7-2
CDR3aa: CASSLNAGAIDTQYF
CDR3nt: TGTGCCAGCAGCCTTAACGCGGGAGCGATAGATACGCAGTATTTT

d_gene: TRBD1
abundance: -
j_gene: TRBJ1-5
v_gene: TRBV28
CDR3aa: CASSKRTGLNQPQHF
CDR3nt: TGTGCCAGCAGTAAAAGGACAGGGTTAAATCAGCCCCAGCATTTT

d_gene: -
abundance: -
j_gene: TRBJ1-1
v_gene: TRBV9
CDR3aa: CASSVEAKGFTEAFF
CDR3nt: TGTGCCAGCAGCGTAGAAGCGAAGGGGTTTACTGAAGCTTTCTTT

d_gene: -
abundance: -
j_gene: TRBJ2-5
v_gene: TRBV30
CDR3aa: CAWGDGQETQYF
CDR3nt: TGTGCCTGGGGAGACGGCCAAGAGACCCAGTACTTC

d_gene: -
abundance: once
j_gene: TRBJ2-5
v_gene: TRBV28
CDR3aa: CASSLADGTEDQYF
CDR3nt: TGTGCCAGCAGTTTAGCCGACGGGACTGAAGACCAGTACTTC

d_gene: -
abundance: -
j_gene: TRBJ2-3
v_gene: TRBV18
CDR3aa: CASSPYGQGVDTQYF
CDR3nt: TGTGCCAGCTCACCATACGGGCAGGGTGTGGATACGCAGTATTTT

d_gene: -
abundance: few
j_gene: TRBJ2-7
v_gene: TRBV6-6
CDR3aa: CASTPQGNEQYF
CDR3nt: TGTGCCAGCACTCCACAGGGTAACGAGCAGTACTTC

d_gene: -
abundance: -
j_gene: TRBJ1-5
v_gene: TRBV19
CDR3aa: CASTRRGWAGQPQHF
CDR3nt: TGTGCCAGTACCCGAAGGGGGTGGGCAGGTCAGCCCCAGCATTTT

d_gene: -
abundance: -
j_gene: TRBJ2-7
v_gene: TRBV5-1
CDR3aa: CASSLGASEVYEQYF
CDR3nt: TGCGCCAGCAGCTTAGGGGCTAGCGAGGTCTACGAGCAGTACTTC

d_gene: -
abundance: -
j_gene: TRBJ2-2
v_gene: TRBV6-5
CDR3aa: CASSLASNTGELFF
CDR3nt: TGTGCCAGCAGTCTAGCATCGAACACCGGGGAGCTGTTTTTT

d_gene: -
abundance: few
j_gene: TRBJ1-2
v_gene: TRBV5-3
CDR3aa: CASSPSPGGPDF
CDR3nt: TGTGCCAGCAGCCCGAGCCCGGGGGGGCCAGACTTC

d_gene: -
abundance: -
j_gene: TRBJ2-5
v_gene: TRBV2
CDR3aa: CASRAVVSGKTQYF
CDR3nt: TGTGCCAGCAGAGCAGTGGTTTCGGGAAAGACCCAGTACTTC

d_gene: -
abundance: once
j_gene: TRBJ1-5
v_gene: TRBV27
CDR3aa: CASRDIQGGNQPQHF
CDR3nt: TGTGCCAGCAGGGATATTCAGGGTGGCAATCAGCCCCAGCATTTT

d_gene: TRBD2
abundance: -
j_gene: TRBJ2-7
v_gene: TRBV5-4
CDR3aa: CASSFRTSGRHNEQYF
CDR3nt: TGTGCCAGCAGCTTCCGGACTAGCGGGAGGCACAACGAGCAGTACTTC

d_gene: -
abundance: once
j_gene: TRBJ1-4
v_gene: TRBV27
CDR3aa: CAGSTLLRGATNEKLFF
CDR3nt: TGTGCCGGCAGTACCCTCCTGCGGGGAGCTACTAATGAAAAACTGTTTTTT

d_gene: -
abundance: -
j_gene: TRBJ1-2
v_gene: TRBV9
CDR3aa: CASSVASQGTYGYTF
CDR3nt: TGTGCCAGCAGCGTAGCCTCCCAGGGTACCTATGGCTACACCTTC

d_gene: -
abundance: -
j_gene: TRBJ2-3
v_gene: TRBV6-1
CDR3aa: CASLRDGLPADTQYF
CDR3nt: TGTGCCAGCCTGAGAGACGGACTACCGGCAGATACGCAGTATTTT

d_gene: TRBD1
abundance: -
j_gene: TRBJ1-2
v_gene: TRBV7-9
CDR3aa: CASSPWRDRGLGYTF
CDR3nt: TGTGCCAGCAGCCCGTGGCGGGACAGGGGGCTTGGCTACACCTTC

d_gene: TRBD1
abundance: -
j_gene: TRBJ1-5
v_gene: TRBV30
CDR3aa: CAWSWTGGNQPQHF
CDR3nt: TGTGCCTGGAGTTGGACAGGGGGCAATCAGCCCCAGCATTTT

d_gene: TRBD1
abundance: few
j_gene: TRBJ1-6
v_gene: TRBV23-1
CDR3aa: CASSHSQGANNSPLHF
CDR3nt: TGCGCCAGCAGTCACTCACAGGGGGCTAATAATTCACCCCTCCACTTT

d_gene: -
abundance: few
j_gene: TRBJ1-6
v_gene: TRBV5-3
CDR3aa: CARSWKTVPINSPLHF
CDR3nt: TGTGCCAGAAGCTGGAAGACAGTCCCAATTAATTCACCCCTCCACTTT

d_gene: -
abundance: -
j_gene: TRBJ2-3
v_gene: TRBV9
CDR3aa: CASSVGGITDTQYF
CDR3nt: TGTGCCAGCAGCGTGGGAGGAATCACAGATACGCAGTATTTT

d_gene: -
abundance: -
j_gene: TRBJ2-2
v_gene: TRBV5-1
CDR3aa: CASSLGGKNTGELFF
CDR3nt: TGCGCCAGCAGCTTGGGCGGGAAAAACACCGGGGAGCTGTTTTTT

d_gene: -
abundance: once
j_gene: TRBJ2-7
v_gene: TRBV5-4
CDR3aa: CASSSGRVGGEQYF
CDR3nt: TGTGCCAGCAGCTCGGGTCGCGTAGGAGGCGAGCAGTACTTC

d_gene: -
abundance: -
j_gene: TRBJ1-3
v_gene: TRBV25-1
CDR3aa: CASSEFAGSGNTIYF
CDR3nt: TGTGCCAGCAGTGAATTTGCAGGGTCTGGAAACACCATATATTTT

d_gene: -
abundance: few
j_gene: TRBJ1-5
v_gene: TRBV6-6
CDR3aa: CASSSDSYQPQHF
CDR3nt: TGTGCCAGCAGTTCCGACTCATATCAGCCCCAGCATTTT

d_gene: -
abundance: once
j_gene: TRBJ2-3
v_gene: TRBV9
CDR3aa: CASSVAQGTDTQYF
CDR3nt: TGTGCCAGCAGCGTAGCTCAGGGGACAGATACGCAGTATTTT